This T cell receptor (beta chain) was obtained from a study of blood T cell repertoires in COVID-19 (dated by TCRdb to between 2020 and 2021). As for the study more broadly: The collaborator samples originated in the United States, Italy and Spain and spanned the acute and convalescent phases of COVID-19. Subjects who had been exposed to COVID-19, were actively infected with it, or had recovered from it provided the deeply sampled blood TCRbeta repertoires that made up the dataset. A freely available public database, intended as a resource for researchers studying the immune response to SARS-CoV-2, is where the repertoires were released. Where available, HLA class I and class II types were taken from metadata supplied by the sample provider and were not determined by assay-based typing. A de-identified subject ID, COVID-19 status, age in years and sex were almost always included in the sample metadata. The prospective study material was composed of cDNA or gDNA derived from T cells, B-cell-depleted T cells, or PBMCs. Samples were obtained from the ongoing ImmuneRACE study (first 160 participants) and from some 1,200 subjects provided by 6 global collaborators.

TCRbeta CDR3 regions were amplified from genomic DNA by means of the immunoSEQ Assay, a bias-controlled multiplex PCR. The paper's processing steps were these. Nucleated cell counts per sample were estimated from amplification of reference gene primers within the assay. To quantify the absolute abundance of each unique TCRbeta CDR3 rearrangement, sequence reads were collapsed and filtered. Productive Simpson clonality was computed per sample as the square root of Simpson's diversity index over productive rearrangements. What TCRdb holds here is the immuneACCESS table cut down to in-frame rearrangements. Part of the clones is not present; checked against another copy, under half of the missing clones reflect an unresolved V gene, and the others are unexplained. Clone size and the V and J calls come from that table; the DNA yielded D and trimming. The sample table lists 350,000 to 400,000 clones, 90% of them with a count of one. The top ten hold 6.5% of the sample.

CDR1 and CDR2, looked up from the germline V gene, are MNHEY and SVGEGT. From the cysteine through the phenylalanine, the CDR3 covers 14 amino acids. Only CDR3 DNA is held: 42 bases, read in frame from base 1. At the junction V is shortened by 5 bases and J by 7 bases, with 12 bases in between. Regarding this clone: Its antigen has not been determined. Base qualities are not at hand, and no much larger clone is one base apart.

What the research found in general, with its limitations: Clinical and demographic metadata were provided uncurated, with the amount varying by source and participant.

The collaborating institutions used their own protocols to collect whole blood in K2EDTA tubes. For TCRbeta analysis, collaborators shipped samples as frozen whole blood, isolated PBMCs, or DNA extracted from either of those sample types. The sequence was obtained from a man in his late teens or twenties with active or convalescent COVID-19. The chain is encoded by TRBV6-2 or TRBV6-3 joined to TRBJ1-6, with a weak D call of TRBD1 (6 bases match). The material sequenced was peripheral blood. The CDR3 region has the sequence CASSRNRDNSPLHF. The base sequence is TGTGCCAGCAGTAGGAACAGGGACAATTCACCCCTCCACTTT.